By proportion, the clone carrying this T cell receptor (beta chain) is medium-sized. Source material was 2 million unsorted PBMCs, stored at -80 °C in RNAlater. Deletions cut 4 bases from V and 4 bases from J, with 7 bases between. The CDR3 is 12 amino acids. CDR1 is MDHEN and CDR2 is SYDVKM in the germline V gene. The data originate from a study of neurological immune-mediated disorders. TCRdb called the 5' RACE reads again in MiXCR, with one record for every CDR3 protein. In the table there are around 15,000 distinct CDR3 sequences, less than 25% of which are singletons. The chain couples TRBV28 to TRBJ2-5; D remains unclear. The sample consisted of PBMCs. This receptor was obtained from a middle-aged man in good health. The chain's CDR3 is CASSSTPETQYF. DNA of the CDR3: TGTGCCAGCAGTTCAACCCCAGAGACCCAGTACTTC.